The 12 T cell receptor beta chains given below trace back to one sample, sequenced in a study of lung T cells in sarcoidosis with Löfgren's syndrome. From the reads, TCRdb called clonotypes with MiXCR, one entry per CDR3 protein. The sample holds around 4,000 distinct CDR3 sequences, approximately 20% seen once. What was sequenced was CD4+ T cells from bronchoalveolar lavage. These receptors came from a human donor with sarcoidosis (Löfgren's syndrome or another form), or a control subject (not recorded which).

This clonotype occurred many times. A much larger clone sits a single nucleotide away, making a read error possible. The chain employs TRBV28 and TRBJ2-7, with D uncertain. V gave up 11 bases and J gave up 3 bases, with 14 bases separating them. The length of the CDR3 is 12 residues. The V gene's germline CDR1 is MDHEN and CDR2 SYDVKM. Here the CDR3 reads CAAPRQSYEQYF. The CDR3 region has the DNA TGTGCCGCCCCGAGGCAGAGCTACGAGCAGTACTTC.

Regarding this clonotype: The CDR3 does not close with the conserved phenylalanine or tryptophan, likely indicating a read error. V is TRBV6-2 or TRBV6-3 and J is TRBJ2-1; 7 bases map to TRBD1. The germline gives CDR1 MNHEY, CDR2 SVGEGT. The CDR3 consists of 14 residues. CDR3 DNA sequence: TGCGCCACCTCACGGGACAGCGGATACAGTGAGCAGTTCCTC. Amino acid sequence: CATSRDSGYSEQFL.

This clonotype was observed once. The conserved closing phenylalanine or tryptophan is absent in this CDR3, likely reflecting a read error. The chain carries TRBV28 and TRBJ2-3; TRBD2 matches at 9 bases. CDR3 length: 13 residues. J lost 10 bases, V lost 5 bases, and 7 bases had no gene match. Looked up from germline, CDR1 is MDHEN and CDR2 is SYDVKM. The CDR3 nucleotides are TGTGCCAGCAGTCCGAATAGCGGGAGTTCGCAGTATATT. As protein: CASSPNSGSSQYI.

This clonotype counts as medium-sized. The CDR3 here is CASMGQQGVYTEAFF. As DNA, the CDR3 is TGCGCCAGCATGGGACAGCAAGGAGTGTACACTGAAGCTTTCTTT. The chain joins TRBV4-1 to TRBJ1-1; TRBD1 matches 7 bases. V was pared by 7 bases and J by 3 bases, with 11 bases of the junction left unmatched. The CDR3 is 15 residues long. Germline CDR1 MGHRA, CDR2 YSYEKL.

This clonotype was counted a few times. V is TRBV9 and J is TRBJ2-7, with a weak D call TRBD2 (6 bases). Trimming took off 3 bases at V and 3 bases at J, with 10 bases between the two ends. CDR1 SGDLS and CDR2 YYNGEE come from the germline V gene. The CDR3 consists of 13 residues. The CDR3 is CASSAGSYYEQYF. In nucleotides, the CDR3 is TGTGCCAGCAGCGCCGGGAGTTACTACGAGCAGTACTTC. The full variable domain, rest sourced from reference TRBV9 and TRBJ2-7, is DSGVTQTPKHLITATGQRVTLRCSPRSGDLSVYWYQQSLDQGLQFLIQYYNGEERAKGNILERFSAQQFPDLHSELNLSSLELGDSALYFCASSAGSYYEQYFGPGTRLTVT.

The V gene is TRBV14, the J gene TRBJ1-5; 7 bases are shared with TRBD1. The CDR3 has 15 amino acids. CDR1 is SGHDN and CDR2 is FVKESK in the germline V gene. J lost 9 bases, V lost 7 bases, and 15 bases had no gene match. CDR3 sequence reads: CASIQTEGQSAPQHF. CDR3 DNA sequence: TGTGCCAGCATCCAGACGGAGGGACAGAGTGCGCCCCAGCATTTT.

Details on this clonotype: This could be a read error, since a much larger clone is one nucleotide away. The gene calls are TRBV29-1 and TRBJ1-1; D may be TRBD1 (6 bases). The CDR3 has 14 amino acids. The germline V gene has CDR1 SQVTM and CDR2 ANQGSEA. V gave up 5 bases and J gave up 5 bases, with 18 bases separating them. The CDR3, as DNA: TGCAGCGTTATAAAGGACAGAGCTAGGACTGAAGCTTTCTTT. Translated: CSVIKDRARTEAFF.

Judged by abundance, this clonotype is large (0.1 to 1%). This chain links TRBV27 with TRBJ2-7; maybe TRBD2 (5 bases). CDR3 length equals 16 residues. The ends were cut back, 5 bases at V and 1 base at J, with 18 bases in the middle. Germline lookup yields CDR1 MNHEY and CDR2 SMNVEV (reference sequence). As DNA, the CDR3 is TGTGCCAGCAGTCCCGCGGGTAGCCGAATTTCCTACGAGCAGTACTTC. Protein product: CASSPAGSRISYEQYF.

The table lists this clonotype with a few counts. The junction does not match germline at one end; this may be a read error. The V and J genes are TRBV28 and TRBJ2-5, with a possible D match to TRBD1 (6 bases). The CDR3 has 15 residues. The V gene's germline CDR1 is MDHEN and CDR2 SYDVKM. CDR3 coding DNA: TGTGCCAGCAGCTCAAGGACAGAGCGACAAGAGGCCCAGTACTTC. It yields the protein CASSSRTERQEAQYF.

CDR3 amino acids: CASSLALGRGTDTQYF. For the CDR3, the DNA is TGTGCCAGCAGCTTAGCCTTGGGAAGAGGCACAGATACGCAGTATTTT. The chain has TRBV7-2 and TRBJ2-3; no definite D call. CDR3 length: 16 amino acids. Germline CDR1 and CDR2: SGHTA and FQGNSA. Deletions cut 0 bases from V and 1 base from J, with 11 bases between.

This clonotype was found many times. The rearrangement links TRBV28 to TRBJ2-7; D remains ambiguous. Germline CDR1 and CDR2: MDHEN and SYDVKM. CDR3 length equals 13 residues. Trimming pared 6 bases from V and 4 bases from J, leaving 13 bases between. CDR3 DNA sequence: TGTGCCAGCAGCCTATCGGGCAGATACGAGCAGTACGTC. Translation: CASSLSGRYEQYV.

By share, this clonotype ranks as medium-sized (0.01 to 0.1%). The chain has TRBV12-3 or TRBV12-4 and TRBJ2-1; D is unresolved. This CDR3 has 12 residues. V was clipped by 2 bases and J by 12 bases, with 11 bases between them. The CDR3 loop is CASSLWQAAQFF. The CDR3 nucleotides read TGTGCCAGCAGTTTATGGCAGGCTGCGCAGTTCTTC.